These 28 T cell receptor beta chains share one sample of origin, sequenced in a study of T cell responses to AZD1222 COVID-19 vaccine. Sequencing was performed with immunoSEQ multiplex PCR; in TCRdb, only in-frame clones are kept and a portion is missing. The repertoire holds over 150,000 clones, with over 75% as singletons. The specimen was peripheral blood, collected on day 0 of AZD1222 vaccination. Every receptor here comes from an adult in good health.

The chain couples TRBV10-1 to TRBJ2-3; TRBD1 agrees at 10 bases. This CDR3 is 16 amino acids long. Germline-derived CDR1 and CDR2 are WNHNN and SYGVQD (reference sequence). The V segment lost 0 bases and the J segment 5 bases; nucleotides outside the gene matches: 5. CDR3 in DNA: TGCGCCAGCAGTGAGTCAGGGACAGGGGTCCGAGATACGCAGTATTTT. This gives the protein CASSESGTGVRDTQYF.

The chain recombines TRBV6-5 with TRBJ1-5; D is possibly TRBD1 (5 bases). Per germline, CDR1 MNHEY and CDR2 SVGAGI. The CDR3 has 13 residues. Trimming took off 6 bases at V and 3 bases at J, with 9 bases between the two ends. The CDR3 sequence is CASRDNFNQPQHF. The CDR3 region has the DNA TGTGCCAGCAGGGACAACTTCAATCAGCCCCAGCATTTT.

This chain uses TRBV11-3 with TRBJ2-2; perhaps TRBD1 as D (5 bases). This CDR3 contains 16 residues. Germline CDR1 SGHNT, CDR2 YENEEA. The V end was cut by 0 bases, the J end by 8 bases, with 16 bases between. The CDR3 region has the DNA TGTGCCAGCAGCTTAGATGGTGCAGGGCGGATAGGGGAGCTGTTTTTT. As protein: CASSLDGAGRIGELFF. Variable domain in full (rest from reference TRBV11-3 and TRBJ2-2): EAGVVQSPRYKIIEKKQPVAFWCNPISGHNTLYWYLQNLGQGPELLIRYENEEAVDDSQLPKDRFSAERLKGVDSTLKIQPAELGDSAVYLCASSLDGAGRIGELFFGEGSRLTVL.

This clone was seen just once. This chain joins TRBV5-4 and TRBJ1-6; TRBD1 is a possible D gene (5 bases). This CDR3 has 16 amino acids. V was pared by 1 base and J by 2 bases, with 10 bases between. CDR1 SGHNT and CDR2 YYREEE come from the germline V gene (reference sequence). The CDR3 DNA reads as TGTGCCAGCAGCTTGTTCGGGGCGACCTATAATTCACCCCTCCACTTT. Translated, it gives CASSLFGATYNSPLHF.

The chain uses TRBV7-3 and TRBJ1-6; D not certain. This CDR3 has 14 residues. The germline V gene encodes CDR1 SGHTA and CDR2 FQGTGA. Trimming took 4 bases from V and 8 from J, leaving 12 bases between them. CDR3 DNA: TGTGCCAGCAGCTCTGGTCTAGAACATTCACCCCTCCACTTT. Translation gives CASSSGLEHSPLHF.

V usage is TRBV7-2 and J usage is TRBJ1-2, with unresolved D. CDR1 and CDR2 (germline): SGHTA, FQGNSA. The length of the CDR3 is 16 residues. Trimming removed 4 bases at V and 1 base at J, with 16 bases between. CDR3 in amino acids: CASSSPPESYNYGYTF. The CDR3 DNA sequence: TGTGCCAGCAGCTCCCCCCCGGAGAGTTATAACTATGGCTACACCTTC.

The chain uses TRBV7-2 and TRBJ1-1, with D perhaps matching TRBD1 (5 bases). V lost 2 bases to trimming and J lost 1 base, with 11 bases between them. Germline lookup yields CDR1 SGHTA and CDR2 FQGNSA. The length of the CDR3 is 15 residues. This CDR3 is CASSLIWGENTEAFF. The CDR3 nucleotides are TGTGCCAGCAGCTTAATTTGGGGCGAGAACACTGAAGCTTTCTTT.

The rearrangement uses TRBV18 and TRBJ1-6; D perhaps matches TRBD1 (5 bases). Trimming took off 1 base at V and 9 bases at J, with 13 bases between the two ends. The CDR3 has 15 residues. Germline-derived CDR1 and CDR2 are KGHSH and LQKENI. The CDR3 nucleotides read TGTGCCAGCTCACCACGCGACAGACTATTTTCACCCCTCCACTTT. Translation gives CASSPRDRLFSPLHF. The whole variable domain, remainder taken from reference TRBV18 and TRBJ1-6, is NAGVMQNPRHLVRRRGQEARLRCSPMKGHSHVYWYRQLPEEGLKFMVYLQKENIIDESGMPKERFSAEFPKEGPSILRIQQVVRGDSAAYFCASSPRDRLFSPLHFGNGTRLTVT.

The V gene is TRBV28, the J gene TRBJ1-1; possibly TRBD1 for D (6 bases). The germline gives CDR1 MDHEN, CDR2 SYDVKM. The CDR3 extends over 16 amino acids. The V gene lost 5 bases and the J gene lost 0 bases, with 16 bases spanning the gap. The CDR3 DNA reads TGTGCCAGCAGTCTAGAATCCAGGGGAGTGAACACTGAAGCTTTCTTT. Its protein is CASSLESRGVNTEAFF.

The CDR3 reads CATSRQGLGGYTF. The CDR3 DNA sequence: TGTGCCACCAGCAGACAGGGATTGGGTGGCTACACCTTC. This chain links TRBV15 with TRBJ1-2; perhaps TRBD1 as D (5 bases). There are 13 residues in the CDR3. Trimming pared 2 bases from V and 7 bases from J, leaving 11 bases between. Germline V gene lookup returns CDR1 LNHNV and CDR2 YYDKDF (reference sequence).

The chain recombines TRBV6-5 with TRBJ1-2; D is unresolved. Trimming removed 7 bases from V and 4 bases from J, with 19 bases in between. Germline V CDR1 and CDR2: MNHEY, SVGAGI. CDR3 size: 15 residues. The CDR3 region has the DNA TGTGCCAGCACCGATGGGGTCGGGGTAGCCTATGGCTACACCTTC. This encodes CASTDGVGVAYGYTF.

This chain connects TRBV6-5 to TRBJ1-3; D call uncertain. There are 15 residues in the CDR3. The germline V gene encodes CDR1 MNHEY and CDR2 SVGAGI. V was pared by 6 bases and J by 0 bases, with 12 bases between. This CDR3 reads CASREDVGSGNTIYF. DNA of the CDR3: TGTGCCAGCAGGGAGGACGTAGGCTCTGGAAACACCATATATTTT.

The chain couples TRBV29-1 to TRBJ2-2; TRBD2 is a possible D gene (7 bases). The V gene's germline CDR1 is SQVTM and CDR2 ANQGSEA. The CDR3 consists of 17 residues. V was trimmed by 5 bases and J by 1 base, leaving 20 bases between them. The CDR3 DNA reads as TGCAGCGTTATCCGTTCCTGGGAGGGGGGGAACACCGGGGAGCTGTTTTTT. Translating it yields CSVIRSWEGGNTGELFF.

The V and J genes are TRBV7-9 and TRBJ1-1; TRBD1 is a possible D gene (6 bases). The CDR3 contains 15 residues. Germline V gene lookup returns CDR1 SEHNR and CDR2 FQNEAQ (reference sequence). The V end lost 5 bases, the J end lost 5 bases, and 18 bases lay between the germline ends. DNA for the CDR3: TGTGCCAGCAGCAGAGCTACAGGGAGTGAGACTGAAGCTTTCTTT. As protein: CASSRATGSETEAFF.

In this sample, this clone turned up once. CDR3 protein: CASSLIPSPLHF. As DNA, the CDR3 is TGTGCCAGCAGCTTGATCCCTTCACCCCTCCACTTT. The chain couples TRBV7-3 to TRBJ1-6; D is unresolved. The CDR3 has 12 residues. Trimming took 3 bases from V and 9 from J, leaving 6 bases between them. Germline CDR1 and CDR2: SGHTA and FQGTGA. The full variable domain, in which reference TRBV7-3 and TRBJ1-6 provide the parts outside the CDR3, is GAGVSQTPSNKVTEKGKYVELRCDPISGHTALYWYRQSLGQGPEFLIYFQGTGAADDSGLPNDRFFAVRPEGSVSTLKIQRTERGDSAVYLCASSLIPSPLHFGNGTRLTVT.

The chain carries TRBV6-1 and TRBJ2-7; D remains unclear. Germline values: CDR1 MNHNS, CDR2 SASEGT. With 5 bases removed from V and 1 base from J, the gap between germline ends came to 9 bases. This CDR3 region has 13 residues. CDR3 in amino acids: CASSLDRSYEQYF. As DNA, the CDR3 is TGTGCCAGCAGTTTAGACCGATCCTACGAGCAGTACTTC.

J is TRBJ2-3 and V is TRBV7-9, with 8 bases aligning to TRBD1. From germline, CDR1 is SEHNR and CDR2 FQNEAQ (reference sequence). V lost 5 bases to trimming and J lost 1 base; unmatched junction nucleotides: 11. This CDR3 has 17 amino acids. The CDR3 here is CASSPESGGYRTDTQYF. CDR3 sequence (DNA): TGTGCCAGCAGCCCCGAGTCAGGGGGCTACCGCACAGATACGCAGTATTTT.

In DNA, the CDR3 is TGTGCCAGTACCACTCCGGGATGGGGAGGCTACACCTTC. It is translated as CASTTPGWGGYTF. The rearrangement links TRBV19 to TRBJ1-2; D uncertain. The CDR3 has 13 residues. In germline, CDR1 is LNHDA, CDR2 SQIVND (reference sequence). Trimming pared 7 bases from V and 8 bases from J, leaving 17 bases between.

This clone appeared once. The chain uses TRBV7-2 and TRBJ1-6; the match to TRBD1 covers 7 bases. This CDR3 has 16 amino acids. Germline lookup yields CDR1 SGHTA and CDR2 FQGNSA. J gave up 10 bases and V 5 bases, and 14 bases lay outside the gene matches. This chain's CDR3 is CASSTRQGGRSSPLHF. CDR3 nucleotides: TGTGCCAGCAGCACTCGACAGGGAGGGAGAAGCTCACCCCTCCACTTT.

The rearrangement uses TRBV28 and TRBJ1-1; 8 bases map to TRBD1. Germline trimming cut 6 bases from V and 5 bases from J; bases unmatched to any gene: 8. Germline CDR1 reads MDHEN; CDR2 reads SYDVKM. The CDR3 totals 14 residues. CDR3 bases: TGTGCCAGCAGGTCAGGGGGCGAGGTAACTGAAGCTTTCTTT. This encodes CASRSGGEVTEAFF.

The V call is TRBV21-1, the J call TRBJ1-4. TRBV21-1 represents a pseudogene. This CDR3 has 19 amino acids. The CDR3 nucleotides are TGTGCCAGCAGCACCGGGGGGTTGGCTTTAGGTACAACTAATGAAAAACTGTTTTTT. Its translation: CASSTGGLALGTTNEKLFF.

This clone was seen only once. The V gene is TRBV19, the J gene TRBJ1-1; 8 bases are shared with TRBD1. V dropped 2 bases and J dropped 4; count of bases not matched to a gene: 3. From germline, CDR1 is LNHDA and CDR2 SQIVND (reference sequence). The CDR3 loop spans 14 amino acids. The CDR3: CASSIKTGGTEAFF. For the CDR3, the DNA is TGTGCCAGTAGTATAAAAACAGGGGGCACTGAAGCTTTCTTT.

This chain links TRBV7-2 with TRBJ2-7, with TRBD1 identical over 7 bases. The CDR3 is 14 amino acids. Per the germline V gene, CDR1 is SGHTA and CDR2 is FQGNSA. With V trimmed by 4 bases and J by 3 bases, 6 bases remained unmatched. Written as DNA, the CDR3 is TGTGCCAGCAGCTCGGGACAGATAAACTACGAGCAGTACTTC. Translating gives CASSSGQINYEQYF. Filled out from reference TRBV7-2 and TRBJ2-7, the complete variable domain reads GAGVSQSPSNKVTEKGKDVELRCDPISGHTALYWYRQSLGQGLEFLIYFQGNSAPDKSGLPSDRFSAERTGGSVSTLTIQRTQQEDSAVYLCASSSGQINYEQYFGPGTRLTVT.

The J gene is TRBJ1-1, the V gene TRBV4-3; D not resolved. Per germline, CDR1 LGHNA and CDR2 YSLEER. Trimming removed 3 bases at V and 0 bases at J, with 11 bases between. The CDR3 is 15 residues long. CDR3 bases: TGCGCCAGCAGCCATGTCGGACCGATGAACACTGAAGCTTTCTTT. It translates to CASSHVGPMNTEAFF.

V is TRBV7-2 and J is TRBJ1-5, with 11 bases identical to TRBD1. Germline V lookup: CDR1 SGHTA, CDR2 FQGNSA. Unmatched junction bases numbered 7, after V lost 5 bases and J lost 4 bases. This CDR3 spans 16 amino acids. CDR3 DNA: TGTGCCAGCAGCCAATGGACAGGGGGCCGTAATCAGCCCCAGCATTTT. This codes for CASSQWTGGRNQPQHF.

The chain has TRBV2 and TRBJ2-3, with 8 positions matching TRBD1. The J segment lost 2 bases and the V segment lost 1 base, leaving 5 bases of the junction unmatched. The germline V gene encodes CDR1 SNHLY and CDR2 FYNNEI. The CDR3 runs to 16 residues. CDR3 in amino acids: CASSEGGQAYTDTQYF. The CDR3 DNA reads as TGTGCCAGCAGTGAAGGGGGACAGGCCTACACAGATACGCAGTATTTT.

This clone occurred a few times. Other DNA variants within this sample encode the same CDR3. V is TRBV19 and J is TRBJ1-4; TRBD1 is a possible D gene (5 bases). V lost 4 bases and J lost 3, with 9 bases in between. The CDR3 has 14 residues. Germline CDR1 and CDR2: LNHDA and SQIVND (reference sequence). For the CDR3, the DNA is TGTGCCAGTAGTACCCGACAGTCTAATGAAAAACTGTTTTTT. Its translation is CASSTRQSNEKLFF.

The J gene is TRBJ1-5, the V gene TRBV4-1, with a weak D call TRBD1 (5 bases). The germline gives CDR1 MGHRA, CDR2 YSYEKL. The V end was cut by 1 base, the J end by 7 bases, with 14 bases between. This CDR3 is 15 amino acids long. The CDR3 sequence: CASSQGMGLGQPQHF. In DNA, the CDR3 is TGCGCCAGCAGCCAAGGGATGGGGCTGGGGCAGCCCCAGCATTTT.